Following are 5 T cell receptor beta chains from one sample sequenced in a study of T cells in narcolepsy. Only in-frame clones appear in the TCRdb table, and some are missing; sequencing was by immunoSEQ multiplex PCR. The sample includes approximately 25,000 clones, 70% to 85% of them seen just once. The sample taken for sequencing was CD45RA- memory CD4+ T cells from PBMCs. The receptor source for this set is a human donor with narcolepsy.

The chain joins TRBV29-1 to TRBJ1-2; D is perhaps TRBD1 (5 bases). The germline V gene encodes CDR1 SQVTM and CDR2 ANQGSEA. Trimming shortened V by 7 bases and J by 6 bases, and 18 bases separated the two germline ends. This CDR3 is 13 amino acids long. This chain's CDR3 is CSGETGGGDGYTF. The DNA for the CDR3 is TGCAGCGGGGAGACCGGGGGAGGGGATGGCTACACCTTC.

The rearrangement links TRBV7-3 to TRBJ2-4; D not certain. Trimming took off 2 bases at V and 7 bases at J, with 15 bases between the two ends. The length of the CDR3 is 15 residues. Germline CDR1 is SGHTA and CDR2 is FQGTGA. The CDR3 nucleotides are TGTGCCAGCAGCTTAGTCTTGGCTTCTGGGAACATTCAGTACTTC. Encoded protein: CASSLVLASGNIQYF.

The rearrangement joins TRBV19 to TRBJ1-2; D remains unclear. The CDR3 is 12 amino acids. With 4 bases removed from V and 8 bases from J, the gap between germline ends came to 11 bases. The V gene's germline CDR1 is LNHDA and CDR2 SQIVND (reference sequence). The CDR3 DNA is TGTGCCAGTAGTACCCCGACCTGGGGCTACACCTTC. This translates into CASSTPTWGYTF.

The DNA for the CDR3 is TGCGCCAGCAGCTTAGACGGGACAGGGACGTTCTACGAGCAGTACTTC. This gives the protein CASSLDGTGTFYEQYF. This sequence joins TRBV5-1 and TRBJ2-7; 9 nucleotides agree with TRBD1. Germline values: CDR1 SGHRS, CDR2 YFSETQ. With 2 bases clipped from V and 3 bases from J, the junction kept 9 bases outside the gene matches. The CDR3 is 16 residues long.

CDR3 in amino acids: CASSSPRGALLGGNTIYF. In nucleotides, the CDR3 is TGTGCCAGCAGTTCCCCACGGGGGGCCTTATTAGGTGGAAACACCATATATTTT. The chain recombines TRBV28 with TRBJ1-3; the D gene is possibly TRBD1 (6 bases). This CDR3 is built from 18 residues. The V and J ends lost 4 bases and 3 bases respectively, with 22 bases between them. CDR1 and CDR2 (germline): MDHEN, SYDVKM.